This entry lists 25 T cell receptor beta chains sequenced from one sample in a study of T cell responses to AZD1222 COVID-19 vaccine. Measured with immunoSEQ multiplex PCR; TCRdb has only the in-frame clones, and not every one. The sample gives over 85,000 clones, approximately 94% of which show up once; roughly 13% is in the top ten. Here the sequenced sample was peripheral blood, taken on day 0 of AZD1222 vaccination. The receptors derive from an adult in good health.

The rearrangement uses TRBV23-1 and TRBJ2-7; D gene unclear. TRBV23-1 is reported as an ORF; its role is uncertain. The CDR3 runs 15 residues. Trimming removed 0 bases at V and 4 bases at J, with 13 bases between. The CDR3 nucleotides are TGCGCCAGCAGTCAATCGGGTAGGGCACCTTACGAGCAGTACTTC. It is translated as CASSQSGRAPYEQYF.

This chain links TRBV6-2 or TRBV6-3 with TRBJ1-2; D not resolved. The germline V and J ends were trimmed by 8 bases and 6 bases, with 13 bases remaining between them. This CDR3 has 12 residues. Germline V lookup: CDR1 MNHEY, CDR2 SVGEGT. CDR3: CASGPKRNGYTF. CDR3 DNA: TGTGCCAGCGGCCCGAAGCGCAATGGCTACACCTTC.

J is TRBJ2-1 and V is TRBV3-1 (or the pseudogene TRBV3-2); D not certain. The CDR3 is 14 residues long. Looked up from germline, CDR1 is LGHDT and CDR2 is YNNKEL (reference sequence). Trimming stripped 0 bases from V and 8 bases from J, with 11 bases between. CDR3 protein: CASSQDYAKDEQFF. In DNA, the CDR3 is TGTGCCAGCAGCCAAGATTACGCGAAGGATGAGCAGTTCTTC.

Details on this clone: The sample has other DNA sequences that encode this CDR3 too. This chain connects TRBV12-3 or TRBV12-4 to TRBJ2-7, with 8 bases identical to TRBD1. After removal of 3 bases from V and 7 bases from J, the junction contained 5 bases not matched to a gene. The CDR3 runs 13 residues. The CDR3 loop is CASSFQGAGEQYF. CDR3 sequence (DNA): TGTGCCAGCAGTTTTCAGGGGGCGGGGGAGCAGTACTTC.

V is TRBV19 and J is TRBJ1-4, with 7 nucleotides matching TRBD1. V gave up 7 bases and J gave up 8 bases; unmatched junction bases: 10. Germline V CDR1 and CDR2: LNHDA, SQIVND (reference sequence). The CDR3 is 14 residues long. CDR3 nucleotides: TGTGCCAGTACCCATAACAGGGGAAACGAAAAACTGTTTTTT. The encoded protein is CASTHNRGNEKLFF.

This chain joins TRBV3-1 (or the pseudogene TRBV3-2) and TRBJ1-5; 10 positions agree with TRBD1. Germline V lookup: CDR1 LGHDT, CDR2 YNNKEL (reference sequence). CDR3 size: 14 residues. Trimming cost V 2 bases and J 7 bases; bases outside gene matches: 2. The CDR3 DNA reads TGTGCCAGCAGCCAAACGGGACAGGGGCAGCCCCAGCATTTT. This translates into CASSQTGQGQPQHF.

The table lists this clone with a count of one. The genes are TRBV27 and TRBJ1-6, with D perhaps TRBD1 (5 bases). Germline loops: CDR1 MNHEY, CDR2 SMNVEV (reference sequence). This CDR3 comprises 15 residues. V was clipped by 5 bases and J by 9 bases, with 17 bases between them. In nucleotides, the CDR3 is TGTGCCAGCAGTCACCCGCAACGGGGGGGTTCACCCCTCCACTTT. Translation gives CASSHPQRGGSPLHF.

The chain joins TRBV4-2 to TRBJ2-2, with D perhaps TRBD2 (5 bases). The CDR3 is 16 amino acids. Trimming left V 1 base short and J 2 bases short, with 11 bases between. CDR1 and CDR2 from the germline V gene are LGHNA and YNFKEQ. Here the CDR3 reads CASSQAHSANTGELFF. In DNA form, the CDR3 reads TGTGCCAGCAGCCAAGCCCATAGCGCAAACACCGGGGAGCTGTTTTTT.

The chain recombines TRBV4-3 with TRBJ2-2, with 11 nucleotides matching TRBD2. The CDR3 covers 17 residues. V lost 1 base to trimming and J lost 3 bases; unmatched junction nucleotides: 4. Germline CDR1 and CDR2: LGHNA and YSLEER. CDR3 region: CASSQVGLAEHTGELFF. CDR3 nucleotide sequence: TGCGCCAGCAGCCAAGTGGGACTAGCGGAGCACACCGGGGAGCTGTTTTTT.

This rearrangement joins TRBV13 to TRBJ2-1, with no clear D. CDR1 PRHDT and CDR2 FYEKMQ come from the germline V gene (reference sequence). V dropped 3 bases and J dropped 3 bases, with 6 bases sitting between them. The CDR3 is 13 amino acids. The CDR3 spells CASSLIIYNEQFF. In DNA, the CDR3 is TGTGCCAGCAGCTTGATAATCTACAATGAGCAGTTCTTC.

The chain is built from TRBV6-2 or TRBV6-3 and TRBJ1-5, with TRBD1 as a possible D gene (6 bases). Germline lookup yields CDR1 MNHEY and CDR2 SVGEGT. The V end was cut by 0 bases, the J end by 7 bases, with 13 bases between. The CDR3 has 15 residues. Written as DNA, the CDR3 is TGTGCCAGCAGTTACTCGGACGGGGGCCTCCAGCCCCAGCATTTT. It is translated as CASSYSDGGLQPQHF.

This sequence joins TRBV7-2 and TRBJ1-1, with D maybe TRBD1 (5 bases). CDR3 length: 14 amino acids. The germline V gene has CDR1 SGHTA and CDR2 FQGNSA. V was cut by 1 base and J by 5 bases, with 11 bases left in between. The CDR3, as DNA: TGTGCCAGCAGCTTAGGCCGTGAGGGGACTGAAGCTTTCTTT. This gives the protein CASSLGREGTEAFF.

This clone was seen just once. V is TRBV12-3 or TRBV12-4 and J is TRBJ2-7, with D perhaps matching TRBD1 (5 bases). The CDR3 totals 13 residues. Trimming removed 10 bases from V and 5 bases from J, with 18 bases in between. The CDR3 reads CATAGLFNDEQYF. DNA of the CDR3: TGTGCCACAGCAGGGCTGTTTAATGACGAGCAGTACTTC.

The chain is built from TRBV3-1 (or the pseudogene TRBV3-2) and TRBJ1-1; D ambiguous. The length of the CDR3 is 15 residues. Per germline, CDR1 LGHDT and CDR2 YNNKEL (reference sequence). Trimming cost V 0 bases and J 1 base, with 9 bases left between them. DNA of the CDR3: TGTGCCAGCAGCCAAGACGTGCGGCCGAACACTGAAGCTTTCTTT. As protein: CASSQDVRPNTEAFF.

This clone has more than one count but fewer than ten. V and J are TRBV11-3 and TRBJ2-7; 10 bases are shared with TRBD1. The V gene end was trimmed by 1 base and the J gene end by 6 bases; junction bases not matched to a gene: 6. CDR3 length: 15 amino acids. CDR1 and CDR2 from the germline V gene are SGHNT and YENEEA. The CDR3 loop reads CASSLGGDRGLEQYF. The CDR3 coding sequence is TGTGCCAGCAGCTTAGGGGGTGACAGGGGGCTCGAGCAGTACTTC. Drawing the rest from reference TRBV11-3 and TRBJ2-7, the complete variable domain is EAGVVQSPRYKIIEKKQPVAFWCNPISGHNTLYWYLQNLGQGPELLIRYENEEAVDDSQLPKDRFSAERLKGVDSTLKIQPAELGDSAVYLCASSLGGDRGLEQYFGPGTRLTVT.

This clone was detected only once. This rearrangement joins TRBV29-1 to TRBJ2-2; 8 bases fit TRBD1. Germline V CDR1 and CDR2: SQVTM, ANQGSEA. CDR3 size: 13 residues. Losses at the gene ends were 7 bases for V and 5 bases for J; bases not matched to a gene: 6. This CDR3 is CSGRTGWTGELFF. Here the CDR3 DNA reads TGCAGCGGACGGACAGGGTGGACCGGGGAGCTGTTTTTT.

The genes are TRBV15 and TRBJ2-7, with D uncertain. The CDR3 is made up of 13 amino acids. The ends were cut back, 1 base at V and 2 bases at J, with 6 bases in the middle. Germline values: CDR1 LNHNV, CDR2 YYDKDF (reference sequence). The DNA for the CDR3 is TGTGCCACCAGCAGAGGACAAACCTACGAGCAGTACTTC. It specifies CATSRGQTYEQYF. Full variable domain (missing parts from reference TRBV15 and TRBJ2-7): DAMVIQNPRYQVTQFGKPVTLSCSQTLNHNVMYWYQQKSSQAPKLLFHYYDKDFNNEADTPDNFQSRRPNTSFCFLDIRSPGLGDTAMYLCATSRGQTYEQYFGPGTRLTVT.

The chain has TRBV7-6 and TRBJ2-5, with 8 bases identical to TRBD2. From germline, CDR1 is SGHVS and CDR2 FNYEAQ. There are 14 residues in the CDR3. Losses at the gene ends were 4 bases for V and 9 bases for J; bases not matched to a gene: 10. The CDR3 DNA follows: TGTGCCAGCAGCTCACCCCCCTCCGGGGGGGCCCAGTACTTC. This sequence encodes CASSSPPSGGAQYF. Together with reference TRBV7-6 and TRBJ2-5, the CDR3 gives the full variable domain: GAGVSQSPRYKVTKRGQDVALRCDPISGHVSLYWYRQALGQGPEFLTYFNYEAQQDKSGLPNDRFSAERPEGSISTLTIQRTEQRDSAMYRCASSSPPSGGAQYFGPGTRLLVL.

This chain links TRBV9 with TRBJ2-5; 10 nucleotides align to TRBD1. With V trimmed by 0 bases and J by 4 bases, 3 bases remained unmatched. Germline CDR1 is SGDLS and CDR2 is YYNGEE. The CDR3 consists of 15 residues. In DNA form, the CDR3 reads TGTGCCAGCAGCGTAGCAGGACAGGGGGGAGAGACCCAGTACTTC. This encodes CASSVAGQGGETQYF.

V usage is TRBV19 and J usage is TRBJ2-7; 7 bases are shared with TRBD1. The trim removed 7 bases at V and 1 base at J, leaving 10 bases unmatched. Per germline, CDR1 LNHDA and CDR2 SQIVND (reference sequence). CDR3 length: 15 amino acids. In nucleotides, the CDR3 is TGTGCCAGTAAAGGATACCCGGACAGGTCCTACGAGCAGTACTTC. Translation gives CASKGYPDRSYEQYF.

The rearrangement uses TRBV7-9 and TRBJ1-1, with 7 bases lining up with TRBD1. V lost 9 bases to trimming and J lost 5 bases; unmatched junction nucleotides: 12. Looked up from germline, CDR1 is SEHNR and CDR2 is FQNEAQ (reference sequence). The CDR3 covers 14 residues. The CDR3 DNA is TGTGCCAGTACTCGCACAGGGGCGTGGACTGAAGCTTTCTTT. It translates to CASTRTGAWTEAFF.

The rearrangement links TRBV10-3 to TRBJ1-3, with no clear D. Per germline, CDR1 ENHRY and CDR2 SYGVKD. This CDR3 comprises 14 residues. Trimming shortened V by 2 bases and J by 2 bases, and 7 bases separated the two germline ends. The CDR3 bases are TGTGCCATCAGTGAGGGCAGAACTGGAAACACCATATATTTT. Protein sequence: CAISEGRTGNTIYF.

The rearrangement joins TRBV5-1 to TRBJ1-1, with 9 bases fitting TRBD1. CDR1 SGHRS and CDR2 YFSETQ come from the germline V gene. Trimming took 0 bases from V and 5 from J; bases not matched to a gene: 5. The CDR3 loop spans 15 amino acids. The CDR3 is CASSLVRTGVTEAFF. The DNA for the CDR3 is TGCGCCAGCAGCTTGGTTCGGACAGGGGTTACTGAAGCTTTCTTT.

This chain links TRBV5-1 with TRBJ2-1, with D possibly being TRBD2 (6 bases). Germline V lookup: CDR1 SGHRS, CDR2 YFSETQ. V lost 2 bases and J 0 bases, leaving 9 bases between the germline ends. The CDR3 has 15 amino acids. DNA for the CDR3: TGCGCCAGCAGCTTCGGCGGGGTCTCCTACAATGAGCAGTTCTTC. Encoded protein: CASSFGGVSYNEQFF.

This sequence joins TRBV11-2 and TRBJ2-5; a weak D match, TRBD1 (6 bases). Germline V gene lookup returns CDR1 SGHAT and CDR2 FQNNGV. The CDR3 loop spans 15 amino acids. Trimming cost V 2 bases and J 5 bases, with 15 bases left between them. This CDR3 reads CASSLNRASSETQYF. The CDR3 nucleotides read TGTGCCAGCAGCTTAAACAGGGCGAGTTCGGAGACCCAGTACTTC.